This passage covers 18 T cell receptor beta chains from one sample sequenced in a study of T-cell memory formation after mild COVID-19. TCRdb re-called the 5' RACE reads through MiXCR, storing one row per CDR3 protein. The table shows roughly 600,000 distinct CDR3 sequences, with more than 15% occurring only once. What was sequenced was PBMCs or a T cell subset sorted from them (not recorded which). Receptor source: an adult woman who had mild COVID-19 (a few samples of this study predate the infection). Cell type and time point are not known.

This clonotype showed up just a few times. The rearrangement links TRBV12-3 or TRBV12-4 to TRBJ2-1; no clear D gene. The germline V and J ends were trimmed by 8 bases and 5 bases, with 7 bases remaining between them. This CDR3 region has 11 residues. The CDR3 spells CASGQDNEQFF. The CDR3 nucleotides read TGTGCCAGCGGGCAGGACAATGAGCAGTTCTTC.

The rearrangement joins TRBV12-3 or TRBV12-4 to TRBJ2-3; TRBD2 agrees at 14 bases. This CDR3 is 16 amino acids long. The junction had 5 bases not matched to a gene; V was cut back by 5 bases and J by 4 bases. The CDR3 reads CASSRRLAGGPDTQYF. The CDR3 DNA sequence: TGTGCCAGCAGTCGCCGACTAGCGGGAGGGCCAGATACGCAGTATTTT.

This clonotype came up a few times. This chain joins TRBV5-1 and TRBJ2-1; D is possibly TRBD1 or TRBD2 (6 bases each). Germline loops: CDR1 SGHRS, CDR2 YFSETQ. Trimming removed 7 bases at V and 7 bases at J, with 24 bases between. This CDR3 is 16 amino acids long. The CDR3 nucleotides are TGCGCCAGCGGCACGGGATTGGACAGTGGGGGGAATGAGCAGTTCTTC. Its protein is CASGTGLDSGGNEQFF.

This clonotype has more than one count but fewer than ten. The rearrangement joins TRBV12-3 or TRBV12-4 to TRBJ1-5, with D possibly TRBD1 on 5 matching bases. Trimming stripped 6 bases from V and 0 bases from J, with 15 bases between. There are 16 residues in the CDR3. This CDR3 reads CASRAGWGYSNQPQHF. CDR3 in DNA: TGTGCCAGCAGGGCAGGGTGGGGGTATAGCAATCAGCCCCAGCATTTT.

This clonotype has only a few counts. The CDR3 sequence: CSAKAGATEAFF. The DNA for the CDR3 is TGCAGCGCCAAAGCGGGGGCCACTGAAGCTTTCTTT. The V and J genes are TRBV29-1 and TRBJ1-1; possibly TRBD1 for D (6 bases). Germline-derived CDR1 and CDR2 are SQVTM and ANQGSEA. CDR3 length: 12 amino acids. V was cut by 7 bases and J by 4 bases, with 13 bases left in between. Full variable domain (outside the CDR3, taken from reference TRBV29-1 and TRBJ1-1): SAVISQKPSRDICQRGTSLTIQCQVDSQVTMMFWYRQQPGQSLTLIATANQGSEATYESGFVIDKFPISRPNLTFSTLTVSNMSPEDSSIYLCSAKAGATEAFFGQGTRLTVV.

This clonotype came up many times. V gene TRBV12-3 or TRBV12-4 combines with J gene TRBJ2-1; 7 nucleotides line up with TRBD1. This CDR3 comprises 16 residues. Trimming cost V 3 bases and J 7 bases; bases outside gene matches: 12. This CDR3 is CASSFSTGVLRNEQFF. CDR3 nucleotides: TGTGCCAGCAGTTTTAGTACAGGGGTCCTTCGGAATGAGCAGTTCTTC.

This clonotype was seen only a few times. The rearrangement joins TRBV27 to TRBJ2-4; possible D gene TRBD2, 5 bases. The CDR3 has 15 residues. Germline-derived CDR1 and CDR2 are MNHEY and SMNVEV (reference sequence). Trimming shortened V by 6 bases and J by 7 bases, and 19 bases separated the two germline ends. CDR3 protein: CASRESGLRSNIQYF. CDR3 nucleotide sequence: TGTGCCAGCAGGGAATCGGGGTTGAGGAGTAACATTCAGTACTTC.

This clonotype was counted only a few times. The chain joins TRBV20-1 to TRBJ1-2, with 9 bases aligning to TRBD1. Trimming cost V 0 bases and J 10 bases; bases outside gene matches: 3. The CDR3 is 12 amino acids. Germline CDR1 reads DFQATT; CDR2 reads SNEGSKA (reference sequence). The CDR3 loop reads CSAREGTGIYTF. The DNA for the CDR3 is TGCAGTGCTAGAGAGGGGACAGGGATCTACACCTTC.

This sequence joins TRBV20-1 and TRBJ2-5, with D perhaps matching TRBD2 (6 bases). CDR1 DFQATT and CDR2 SNEGSKA come from the germline V gene (reference sequence). V lost 1 base and J 4 bases, leaving 10 bases between the germline ends. The CDR3 totals 13 residues. The CDR3 is CSARGGVLETQYF. DNA of the CDR3: TGCAGTGCTAGAGGGGGGGTTCTAGAGACCCAGTACTTC.

The chain is built from TRBV20-1 and TRBJ1-2, with 7 bases identical to TRBD1. V trimming: 2 bases; J trimming: 7 bases; junction bases outside the gene matches: 7. This CDR3 is built from 13 residues. CDR1 DFQATT and CDR2 SNEGSKA come from the germline V gene (reference sequence). This CDR3 reads CSARPTGVGGYTF. CDR3 nucleotide sequence: TGCAGTGCTAGACCTACAGGGGTGGGTGGCTACACCTTC.

This clonotype has only a few counts. The J gene is TRBJ1-2, the V gene TRBV29-1, with TRBD1 identical over 9 bases. Trimming at V came to 7 bases and at J to 8 bases, leaving 5 bases not matched to a gene. Germline CDR1 is SQVTM and CDR2 is ANQGSEA. This CDR3 comprises 11 residues. CDR3 DNA sequence: TGCAGCGCCCGGACAGGGGAAGGCTACACCTTC. Its translation: CSARTGEGYTF.

The chain uses TRBV5-6 and TRBJ2-2; the D gene could be TRBD1 or TRBD2 (5 bases each). Trimming removed 0 bases at V and 6 bases at J, with 12 bases between. In germline, CDR1 is SGHDT, CDR2 YYEEEE. This CDR3 contains 15 residues. The CDR3 DNA follows: TGTGCCAGCAGCTTGGCACGATTGGGGGCCGGGGAGCTGTTTTTT. It translates to CASSLARLGAGELFF.

The gene calls are TRBV4-1 and TRBJ2-5, with 9 bases aligning to TRBD2. The germline CDR1 and CDR2 sequences are MGHRA and YSYEKL. The CDR3 runs to 15 residues. Germline trimming cut 1 base from V and 0 bases from J; bases unmatched to any gene: 0. For the CDR3, the DNA is TGCGCCAGCAGCCAAGGACTAGCGGACCAAGAGACCCAGTACTTC. Protein: CASSQGLADQETQYF.

Many counts were recorded for this clonotype. The V gene is TRBV7-3, the J gene TRBJ1-1; the match to TRBD1 covers 7 bases. The CDR3 extends over 14 amino acids. Germline lookup yields CDR1 SGHTA and CDR2 FQGTGA. Trimming cost V 5 bases and J 1 base; bases outside gene matches: 4. In DNA form, the CDR3 reads TGTGCCAGCAGCCCAGGGGGGGCGAACACTGAAGCTTTCTTT. Its protein product is CASSPGGANTEAFF.

The gene calls are TRBV5-4 and TRBJ2-7, with 7 bases aligning to TRBD2. The germline V gene has CDR1 SGHNT and CDR2 YYREEE (reference sequence). Trimming removed 2 bases from V and 2 bases from J; junction bases left unmatched: 7. The CDR3 runs to 15 residues. The CDR3 is CASSFGRLAPYEQYF. For the CDR3, the DNA is TGTGCCAGCAGCTTTGGGAGACTAGCCCCCTACGAGCAGTACTTC.

This clonotype was counted between two and nine times. CDR3 protein: CASSRGASKYEQYF. CDR3 in DNA: TGTGCCAGCAGCCGGGGGGCTAGTAAGTACGAGCAGTACTTC. J is TRBJ2-7 and V is TRBV7-2, with D perhaps TRBD2 (7 bases). In germline, CDR1 is SGHTA, CDR2 FQGNSA. This CDR3 is 14 amino acids long. V was clipped by 5 bases and J by 4 bases, with 15 bases between them.

V gene TRBV19 combines with J gene TRBJ2-7; 10 bases align to TRBD1. The junction had 5 bases not matched to a gene; V was cut back by 6 bases and J by 3 bases. This CDR3 is 14 amino acids long. Germline V CDR1 and CDR2: LNHDA, SQIVND (reference sequence). This CDR3 is CASRQDRGHYEQYF. CDR3 bases: TGTGCCAGTAGACAAGACAGGGGGCACTACGAGCAGTACTTC.

The chain is built from TRBV20-1 and TRBJ2-7; TRBD2 matches 9 bases. The J segment lost 2 bases and the V segment lost 2 bases, leaving 4 bases of the junction unmatched. The CDR3 runs to 14 residues. The V gene's germline CDR1 is DFQATT and CDR2 SNEGSKA (reference sequence). The CDR3 nucleotides are TGCAGTGCTAGATTCTCTAGCGGGGCCTACGAGCAGTACTTC. Its protein product is CSARFSSGAYEQYF.